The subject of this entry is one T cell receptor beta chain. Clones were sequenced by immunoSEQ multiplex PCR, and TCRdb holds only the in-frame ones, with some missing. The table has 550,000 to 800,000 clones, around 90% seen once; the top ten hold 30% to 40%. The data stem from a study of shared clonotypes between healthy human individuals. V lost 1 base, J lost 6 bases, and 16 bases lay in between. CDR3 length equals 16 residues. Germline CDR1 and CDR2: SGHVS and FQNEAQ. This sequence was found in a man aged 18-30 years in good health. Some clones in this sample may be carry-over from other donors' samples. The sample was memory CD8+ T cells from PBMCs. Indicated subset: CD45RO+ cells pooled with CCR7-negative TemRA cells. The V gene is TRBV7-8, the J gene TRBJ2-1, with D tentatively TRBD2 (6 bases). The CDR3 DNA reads TGTGCCAGCAGCTTAGAGCTTGCGGGGTCGGGCAATGAGCAGTTCTTC. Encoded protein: CASSLELAGSGNEQFF.